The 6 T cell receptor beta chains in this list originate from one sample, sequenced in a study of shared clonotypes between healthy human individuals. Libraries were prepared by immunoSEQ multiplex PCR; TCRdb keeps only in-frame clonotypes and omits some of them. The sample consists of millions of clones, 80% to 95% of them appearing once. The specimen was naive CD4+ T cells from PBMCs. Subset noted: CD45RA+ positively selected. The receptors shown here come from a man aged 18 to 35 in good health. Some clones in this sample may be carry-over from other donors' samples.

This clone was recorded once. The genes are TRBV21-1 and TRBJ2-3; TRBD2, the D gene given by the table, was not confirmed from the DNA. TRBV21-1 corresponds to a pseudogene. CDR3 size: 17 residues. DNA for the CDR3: TGTGCCAGCAGCAACCGGGCTAGCGGGCCCTTCACAGATACGCAGTATTTT. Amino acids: CASSNRASGPFTDTQYF.

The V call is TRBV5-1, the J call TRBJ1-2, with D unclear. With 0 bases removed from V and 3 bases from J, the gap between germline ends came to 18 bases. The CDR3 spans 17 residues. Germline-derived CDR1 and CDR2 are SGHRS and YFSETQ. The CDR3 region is CASSLAAAGSADYGYTF. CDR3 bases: TGCGCCAGCAGCTTGGCCGCGGCGGGGTCAGCGGACTATGGCTACACCTTC.

The CDR3 here is CASERTTNTGELFF. The CDR3 bases are TGCGCCAGCGAGAGGACAACGAACACCGGGGAGCTGTTTTTT. The chain has TRBV5-1 and TRBJ2-2, with TRBD1 as a possible D gene (5 bases). Germline CDR1 SGHRS, CDR2 YFSETQ. Trimming shortened V by 7 bases and J by 0 bases, and 10 bases separated the two germline ends. This CDR3 is 14 amino acids long.

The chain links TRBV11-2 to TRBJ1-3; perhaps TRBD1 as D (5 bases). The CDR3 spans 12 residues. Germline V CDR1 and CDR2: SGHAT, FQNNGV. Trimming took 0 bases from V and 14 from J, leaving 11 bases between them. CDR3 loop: CASSLEVQGVYF. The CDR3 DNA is TGTGCCAGCAGCTTAGAGGTCCAGGGAGTATATTTT. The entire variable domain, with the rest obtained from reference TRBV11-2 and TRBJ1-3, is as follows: EAGVAQSPRYKIIEKRQSVAFWCNPISGHATLYWYQQILGQGPKLLIQFQNNGVVDDSQLPKDRFSAERLKGVDSTLKIQPAKLEDSAVYLCASSLEVQGVYFGEGSWLTVV.

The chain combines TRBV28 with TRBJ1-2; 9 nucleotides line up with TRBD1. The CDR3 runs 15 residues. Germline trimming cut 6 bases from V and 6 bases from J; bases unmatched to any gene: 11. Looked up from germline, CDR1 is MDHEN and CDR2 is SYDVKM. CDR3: CASRRGPTGGNGYTF. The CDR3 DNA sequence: TGTGCCAGCAGACGAGGACCGACAGGGGGAAATGGCTACACCTTC.

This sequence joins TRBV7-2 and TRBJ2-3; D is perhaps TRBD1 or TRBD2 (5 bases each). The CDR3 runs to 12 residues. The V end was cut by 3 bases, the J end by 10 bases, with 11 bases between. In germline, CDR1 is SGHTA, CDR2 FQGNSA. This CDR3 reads CASSLGTFSQYF. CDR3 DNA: TGTGCCAGCAGCTTGGGGACCTTCTCGCAGTATTTT.